The clone carrying this T cell receptor beta chain appeared a single time. Its antigen is unknown. The source of the sample is a study of early T cells in non-severe SARS-CoV-2 infection. Turning to the study itself: The authors sequenced bulk RNA from unsorted whole blood, leaving chains unpaired. Study-wide results and caveats: VDJdb matching, biased toward anti-spike CD8 responses, missed private and CD4 specificities.

In the library, individual cDNA molecules carried attached unique molecular identifiers. TCRdb used MiXCR to reprocess the 5' RACE reads, holding one entry per CDR3 protein. The data show around 70,000 distinct CDR3 sequences, over 8% seen once. The material sequenced was whole blood, taken at baseline. The receptor was isolated from an adult who was a healthcare worker with PCR-confirmed SARS-CoV-2 infection or an uninfected control (not recorded which).

The chain's CDR3 is CASKAIHQGPYNSPLHF. For the CDR3, the DNA is TGTGCCAGCAAAGCCATCCACCAGGGACCGTATAATTCACCCCTCCACTTT. V gene TRBV27 combines with J gene TRBJ1-6; D may be TRBD1 (5 bases). Between the trimmed V and J ends, which lost 7 bases and 4 bases, there was a span of 20 bases. The CDR3 runs to 17 residues. Germline CDR1 MNHEY, CDR2 SMNVEV (reference sequence).